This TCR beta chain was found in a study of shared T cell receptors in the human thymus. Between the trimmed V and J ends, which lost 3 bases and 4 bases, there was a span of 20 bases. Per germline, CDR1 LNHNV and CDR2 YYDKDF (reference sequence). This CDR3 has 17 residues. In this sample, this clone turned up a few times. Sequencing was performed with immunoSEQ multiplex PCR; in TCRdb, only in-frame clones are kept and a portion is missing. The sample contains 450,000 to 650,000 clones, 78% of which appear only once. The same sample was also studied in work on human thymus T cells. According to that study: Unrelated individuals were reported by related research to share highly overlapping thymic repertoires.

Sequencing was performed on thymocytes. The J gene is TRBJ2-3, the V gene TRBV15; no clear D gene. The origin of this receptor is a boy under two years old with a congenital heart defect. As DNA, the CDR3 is TGTGCCACCAGCAGGAGAGTTAGGAGTTCCCGACCAGATACGCAGTATTTT. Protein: CATSRRVRSSRPDTQYF.